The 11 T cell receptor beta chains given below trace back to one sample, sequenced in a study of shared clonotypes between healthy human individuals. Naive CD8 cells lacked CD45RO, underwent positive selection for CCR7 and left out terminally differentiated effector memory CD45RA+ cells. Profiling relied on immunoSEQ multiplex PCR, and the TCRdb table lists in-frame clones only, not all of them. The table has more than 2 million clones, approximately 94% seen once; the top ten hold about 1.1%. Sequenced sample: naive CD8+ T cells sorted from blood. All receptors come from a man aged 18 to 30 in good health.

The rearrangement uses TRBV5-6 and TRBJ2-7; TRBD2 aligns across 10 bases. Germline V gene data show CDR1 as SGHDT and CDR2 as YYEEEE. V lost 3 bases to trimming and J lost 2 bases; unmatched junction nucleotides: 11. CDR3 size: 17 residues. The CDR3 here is CASSSIGSLAGPYEQYF. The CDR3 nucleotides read TGTGCCAGCAGCTCGATAGGCTCACTAGCGGGGCCCTACGAGCAGTACTTC.

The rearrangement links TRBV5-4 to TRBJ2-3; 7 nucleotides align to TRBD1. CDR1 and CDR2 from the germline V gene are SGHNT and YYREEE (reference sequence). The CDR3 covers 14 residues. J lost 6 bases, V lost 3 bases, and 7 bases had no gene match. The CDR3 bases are TGTGCCAGCAGCTGGAAGGGGGCTACGGATACGCAGTATTTT. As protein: CASSWKGATDTQYF. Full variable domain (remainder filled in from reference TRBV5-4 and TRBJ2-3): ETGVTQSPTHLIKTRGQQVTLRCSSQSGHNTVSWYQQALGQGPQFIFQYYREEENGRGNFPPRFSGLQFPNYSSELNVNALELDDSALYLCASSWKGATDTQYFGPGTRLTVL.

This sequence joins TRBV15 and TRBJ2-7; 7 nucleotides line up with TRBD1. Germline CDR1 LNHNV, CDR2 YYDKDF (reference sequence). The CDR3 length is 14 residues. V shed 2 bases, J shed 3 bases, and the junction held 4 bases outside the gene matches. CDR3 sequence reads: CATSRRAGGYEQYF. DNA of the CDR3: TGTGCCACCAGCAGAAGGGCAGGGGGCTACGAGCAGTACTTC. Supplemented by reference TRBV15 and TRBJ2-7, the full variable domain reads DAMVIQNPRYQVTQFGKPVTLSCSQTLNHNVMYWYQQKSSQAPKLLFHYYDKDFNNEADTPDNFQSRRPNTSFCFLDIRSPGLGDTAMYLCATSRRAGGYEQYFGPGTRLTVT.

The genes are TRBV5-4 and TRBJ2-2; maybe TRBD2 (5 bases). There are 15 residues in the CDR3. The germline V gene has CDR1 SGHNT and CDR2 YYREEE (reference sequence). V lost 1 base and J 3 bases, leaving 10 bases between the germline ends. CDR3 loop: CASSLFEEDTGELFF. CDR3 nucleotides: TGTGCCAGCAGCTTGTTCGAGGAGGACACCGGGGAGCTGTTTTTT.

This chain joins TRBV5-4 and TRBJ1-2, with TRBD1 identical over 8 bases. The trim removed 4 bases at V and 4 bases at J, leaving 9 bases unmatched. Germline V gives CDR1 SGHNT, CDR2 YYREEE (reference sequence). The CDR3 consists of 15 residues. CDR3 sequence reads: CASSVTGTGLYGYTF. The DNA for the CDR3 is TGTGCCAGCAGCGTGACCGGGACAGGCCTCTATGGCTACACCTTC.

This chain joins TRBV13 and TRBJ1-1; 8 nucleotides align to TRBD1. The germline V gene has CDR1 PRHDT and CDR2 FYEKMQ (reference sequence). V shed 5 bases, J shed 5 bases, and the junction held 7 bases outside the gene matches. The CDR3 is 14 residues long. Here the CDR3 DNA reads TGTGCCAGCAGCCCAGAACAGGGGGGGACTGAAGCTTTCTTT. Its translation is CASSPEQGGTEAFF.

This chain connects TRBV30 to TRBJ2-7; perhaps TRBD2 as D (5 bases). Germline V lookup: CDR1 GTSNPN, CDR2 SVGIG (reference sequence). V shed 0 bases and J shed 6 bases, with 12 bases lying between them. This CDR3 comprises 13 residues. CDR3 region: CAWSVTGESEQYF. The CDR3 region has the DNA TGTGCCTGGAGTGTAACCGGGGAAAGCGAGCAGTACTTC.

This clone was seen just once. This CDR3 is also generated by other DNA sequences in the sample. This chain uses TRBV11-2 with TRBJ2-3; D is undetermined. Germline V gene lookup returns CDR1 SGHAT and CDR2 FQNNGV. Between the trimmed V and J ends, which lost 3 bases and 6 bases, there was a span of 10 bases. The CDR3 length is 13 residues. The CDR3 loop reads CASSFWPEDTQYF. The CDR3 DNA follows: TGTGCCAGCAGCTTTTGGCCCGAGGATACGCAGTATTTT.

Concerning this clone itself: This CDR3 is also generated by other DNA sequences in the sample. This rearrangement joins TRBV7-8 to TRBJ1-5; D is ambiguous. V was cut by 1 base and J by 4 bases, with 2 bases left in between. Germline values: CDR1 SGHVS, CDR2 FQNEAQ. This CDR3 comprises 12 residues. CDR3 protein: CASSLDNQPQHF. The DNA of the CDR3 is TGTGCCAGCAGCTTAGATAATCAGCCCCAGCATTTT.

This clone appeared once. This CDR3 reads CATSLGPLTDTQYF. In DNA form, the CDR3 reads TGTGCCACCAGCTTGGGACCGCTCACAGATACGCAGTATTTT. V gene TRBV15 combines with J gene TRBJ2-3; D possibly uses TRBD1 or TRBD2 (5 bases each). Trimming cost V 5 bases and J 2 bases, with 11 bases left between them. The germline V gene encodes CDR1 LNHNV and CDR2 YYDKDF (reference sequence). The CDR3 covers 14 residues.

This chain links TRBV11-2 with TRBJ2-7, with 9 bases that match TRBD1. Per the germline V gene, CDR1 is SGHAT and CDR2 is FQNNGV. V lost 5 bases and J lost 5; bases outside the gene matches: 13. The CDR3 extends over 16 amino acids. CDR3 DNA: TGTGCCAGCAGCCCATATGGACAGGGGTGGTCCGACGAGCAGTACTTC. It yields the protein CASSPYGQGWSDEQYF. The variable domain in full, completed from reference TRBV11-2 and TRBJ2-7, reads EAGVAQSPRYKIIEKRQSVAFWCNPISGHATLYWYQQILGQGPKLLIQFQNNGVVDDSQLPKDRFSAERLKGVDSTLKIQPAKLEDSAVYLCASSPYGQGWSDEQYFGPGTRLTVT.